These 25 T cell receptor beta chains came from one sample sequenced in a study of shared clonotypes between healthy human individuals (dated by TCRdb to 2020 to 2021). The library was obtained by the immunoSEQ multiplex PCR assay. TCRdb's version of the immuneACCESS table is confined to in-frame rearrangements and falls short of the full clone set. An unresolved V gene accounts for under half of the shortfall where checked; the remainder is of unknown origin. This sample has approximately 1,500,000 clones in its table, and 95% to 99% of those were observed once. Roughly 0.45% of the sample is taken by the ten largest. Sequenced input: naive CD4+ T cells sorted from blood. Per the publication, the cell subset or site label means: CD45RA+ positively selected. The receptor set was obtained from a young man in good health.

CDR3 nucleotides: TGCAGTGCTTTGGAGAACTATGGCTACACCTTC. Encoded protein: CSALENYGYTF. The chain combines TRBV20-1 with TRBJ1-2; D is undetermined. The length of the CDR3 is 11 residues. In germline, CDR1 is DFQATT, CDR2 SNEGSKA (reference sequence). V dropped 5 bases and J dropped 2 bases, with 6 bases sitting between them.

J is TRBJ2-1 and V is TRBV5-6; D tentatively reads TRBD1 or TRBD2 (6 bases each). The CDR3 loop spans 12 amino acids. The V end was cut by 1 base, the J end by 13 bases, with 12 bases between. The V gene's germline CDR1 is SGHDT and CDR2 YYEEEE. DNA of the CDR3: TGTGCCAGCAGCTTGTGGGGGGCAGGCCAGTTCTTC. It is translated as CASSLWGAGQFF. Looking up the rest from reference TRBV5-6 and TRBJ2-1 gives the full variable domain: DAGVTQSPTHLIKTRGQQVTLRCSPKSGHDTVSWYQQALGQGPQFIFQYYEEEERQRGNFPDRFSGHQFPNYSSELNVNALLLGDSALYLCASSLWGAGQFFGPGTRLTVL.

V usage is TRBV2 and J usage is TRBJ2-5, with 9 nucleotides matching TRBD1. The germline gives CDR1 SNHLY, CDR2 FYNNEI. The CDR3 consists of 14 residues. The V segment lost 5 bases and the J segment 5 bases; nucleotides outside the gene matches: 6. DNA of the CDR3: TGTGCCAGCAGTATTTGGGGACAGGGTGAGACCCAGTACTTC. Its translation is CASSIWGQGETQYF.

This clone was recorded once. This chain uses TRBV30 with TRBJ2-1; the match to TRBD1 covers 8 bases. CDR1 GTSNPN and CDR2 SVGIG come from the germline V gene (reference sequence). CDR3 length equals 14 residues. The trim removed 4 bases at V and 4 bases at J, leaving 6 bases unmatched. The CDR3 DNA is TGTGCCTGGACCAACGGACAGGGTTACAATGAGCAGTTCTTC. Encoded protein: CAWTNGQGYNEQFF.

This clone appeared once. In DNA, the CDR3 is TGTGCCAGCAGTCCAGTCCCAATGGGCGAGCAGTACTTC. It specifies CASSPVPMGEQYF. This chain joins TRBV6-6 and TRBJ2-7, with D unclear. The V end was cut by 5 bases, the J end by 6 bases, with 14 bases between. Per germline, CDR1 MNHNY and CDR2 SVGAGI (reference sequence). The CDR3 covers 13 residues.

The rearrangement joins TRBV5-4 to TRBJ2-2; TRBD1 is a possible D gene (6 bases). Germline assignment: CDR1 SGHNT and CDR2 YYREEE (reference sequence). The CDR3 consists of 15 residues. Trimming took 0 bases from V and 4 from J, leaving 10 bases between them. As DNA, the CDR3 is TGTGCCAGCAGCTTGGGGGACATCTCCACCGGGGAGCTGTTTTTT. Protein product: CASSLGDISTGELFF.

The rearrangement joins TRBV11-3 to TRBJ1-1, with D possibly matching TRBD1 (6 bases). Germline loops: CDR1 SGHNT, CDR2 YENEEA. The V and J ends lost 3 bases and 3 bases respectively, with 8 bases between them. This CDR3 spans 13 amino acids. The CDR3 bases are TGTGCCAGCAGCTTTAGGACAGACACTGAAGCTTTCTTT. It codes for CASSFRTDTEAFF.

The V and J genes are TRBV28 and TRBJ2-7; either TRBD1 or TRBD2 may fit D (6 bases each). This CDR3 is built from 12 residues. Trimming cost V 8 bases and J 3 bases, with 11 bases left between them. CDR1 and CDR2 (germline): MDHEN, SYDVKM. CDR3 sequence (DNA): TGTGCCAGCCTAGGGGGGCACTACGAGCAGTACTTC. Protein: CASLGGHYEQYF.

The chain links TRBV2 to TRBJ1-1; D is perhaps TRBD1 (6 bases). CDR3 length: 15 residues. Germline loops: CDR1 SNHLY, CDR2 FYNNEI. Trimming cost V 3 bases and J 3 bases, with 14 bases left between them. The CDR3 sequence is CASSDRQDRDTEAFF. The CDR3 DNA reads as TGTGCCAGCAGTGATAGACAGGATCGGGACACTGAAGCTTTCTTT.

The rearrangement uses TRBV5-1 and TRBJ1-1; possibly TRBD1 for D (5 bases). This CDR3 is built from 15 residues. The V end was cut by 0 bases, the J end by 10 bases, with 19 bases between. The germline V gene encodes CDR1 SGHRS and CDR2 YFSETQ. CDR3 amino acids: CASSLGPGLGDGAFF. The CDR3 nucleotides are TGCGCCAGCAGCTTGGGTCCGGGTTTGGGGGATGGAGCTTTCTTT.

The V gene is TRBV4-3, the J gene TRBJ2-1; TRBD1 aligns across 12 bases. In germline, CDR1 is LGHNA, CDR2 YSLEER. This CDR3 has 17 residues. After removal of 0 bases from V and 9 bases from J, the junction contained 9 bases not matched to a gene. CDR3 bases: TGCGCCAGCAGCCAAGAAGGACGGGACAGGGGGCTAGGTGAGCAGTTCTTC. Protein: CASSQEGRDRGLGEQFF.

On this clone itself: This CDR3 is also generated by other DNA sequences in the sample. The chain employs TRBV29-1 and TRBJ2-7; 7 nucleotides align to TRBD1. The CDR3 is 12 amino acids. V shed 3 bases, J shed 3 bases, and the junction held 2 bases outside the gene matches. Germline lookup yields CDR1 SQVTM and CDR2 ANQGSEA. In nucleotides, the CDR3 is TGCAGCGTTGAGAGGGACAGCTACGAGCAGTACTTC. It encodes CSVERDSYEQYF.

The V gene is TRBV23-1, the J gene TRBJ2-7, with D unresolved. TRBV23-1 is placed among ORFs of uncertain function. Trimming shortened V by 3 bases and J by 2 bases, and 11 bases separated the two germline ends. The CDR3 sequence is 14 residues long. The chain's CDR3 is CASSHGPGPYEQYF. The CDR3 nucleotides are TGCGCCAGCAGTCACGGGCCAGGACCCTACGAGCAGTACTTC.

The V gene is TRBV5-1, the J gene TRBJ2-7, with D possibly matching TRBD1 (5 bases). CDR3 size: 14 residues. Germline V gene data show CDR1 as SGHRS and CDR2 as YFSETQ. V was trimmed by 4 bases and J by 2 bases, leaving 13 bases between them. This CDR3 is CASSPQKGTYEQYF. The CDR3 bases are TGCGCCAGCAGCCCCCAGAAGGGGACCTACGAGCAGTACTTC.

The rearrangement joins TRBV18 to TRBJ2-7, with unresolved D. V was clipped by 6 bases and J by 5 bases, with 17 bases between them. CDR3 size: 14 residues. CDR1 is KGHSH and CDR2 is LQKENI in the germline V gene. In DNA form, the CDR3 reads TGTGCCAGCTCGACCCCCAGGCTACGGAACGAGCAGTACTTC. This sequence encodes CASSTPRLRNEQYF.

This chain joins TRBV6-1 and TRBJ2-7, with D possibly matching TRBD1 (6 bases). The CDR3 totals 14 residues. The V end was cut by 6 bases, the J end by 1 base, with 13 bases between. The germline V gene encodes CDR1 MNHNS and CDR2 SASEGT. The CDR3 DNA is TGTGCCAGCAGGAACAGGGTACGGTCCTACGAGCAGTACTTC. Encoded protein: CASRNRVRSYEQYF.

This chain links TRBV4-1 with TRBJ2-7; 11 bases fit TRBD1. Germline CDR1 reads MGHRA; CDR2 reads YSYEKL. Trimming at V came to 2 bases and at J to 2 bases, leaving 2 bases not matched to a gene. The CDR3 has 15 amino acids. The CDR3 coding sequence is TGCGCCAGCAGCCAACCGGGACAGGGGGCCTACGAGCAGTACTTC. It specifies CASSQPGQGAYEQYF.

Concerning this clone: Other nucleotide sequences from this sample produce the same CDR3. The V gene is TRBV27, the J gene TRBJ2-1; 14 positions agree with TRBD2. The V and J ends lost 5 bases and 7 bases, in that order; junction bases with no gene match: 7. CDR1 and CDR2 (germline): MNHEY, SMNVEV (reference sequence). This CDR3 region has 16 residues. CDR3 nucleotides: TGTGCCAGCAGTCCCAGACTAGCGGGAGGGCGGAATGAGCAGTTCTTC. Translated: CASSPRLAGGRNEQFF.

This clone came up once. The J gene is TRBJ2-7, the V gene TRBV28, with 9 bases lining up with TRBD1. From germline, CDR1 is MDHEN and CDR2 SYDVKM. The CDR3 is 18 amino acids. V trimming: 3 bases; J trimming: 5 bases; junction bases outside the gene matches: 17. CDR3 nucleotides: TGTGCCAGCAGTTTTGGGACAGGGAACGTTCCCCCGGGGGACGAGCAGTACTTC. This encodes CASSFGTGNVPPGDEQYF.

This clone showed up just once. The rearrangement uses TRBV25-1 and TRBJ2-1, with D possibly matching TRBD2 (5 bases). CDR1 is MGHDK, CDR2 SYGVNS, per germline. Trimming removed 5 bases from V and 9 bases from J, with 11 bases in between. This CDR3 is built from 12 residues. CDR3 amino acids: CASSQRGGEQFF. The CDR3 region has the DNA TGTGCCAGCAGTCAGCGAGGAGGTGAGCAGTTCTTC. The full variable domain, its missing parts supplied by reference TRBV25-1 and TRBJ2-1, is EADIYQTPRYLVIGTGKKITLECSQTMGHDKMYWYQQDPGMELHLIHYSYGVNSTEKGDLSSESTVSRIRTEHFPLTLESARPSHTSQYLCASSQRGGEQFFGPGTRLTVL.

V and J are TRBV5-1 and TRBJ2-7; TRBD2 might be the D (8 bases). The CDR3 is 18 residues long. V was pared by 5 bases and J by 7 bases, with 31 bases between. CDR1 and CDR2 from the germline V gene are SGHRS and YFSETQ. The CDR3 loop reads CASSPRGGQSSSGREQYF. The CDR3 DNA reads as TGCGCCAGCAGTCCCCGGGGGGGACAGTCCTCTTCCGGGAGGGAGCAGTACTTC.

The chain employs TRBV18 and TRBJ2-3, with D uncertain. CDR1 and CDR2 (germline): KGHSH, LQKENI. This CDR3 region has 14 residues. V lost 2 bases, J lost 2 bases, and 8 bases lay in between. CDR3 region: CASSPAVNTDTQYF. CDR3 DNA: TGTGCCAGCTCACCAGCGGTTAACACAGATACGCAGTATTTT.

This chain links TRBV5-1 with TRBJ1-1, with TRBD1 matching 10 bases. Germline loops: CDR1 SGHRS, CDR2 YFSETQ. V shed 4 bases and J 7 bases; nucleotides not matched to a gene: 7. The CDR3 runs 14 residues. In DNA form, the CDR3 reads TGCGCCAGCAGCACAGGGGACAGGGGACTTGAAGCTTTCTTT. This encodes CASSTGDRGLEAFF.

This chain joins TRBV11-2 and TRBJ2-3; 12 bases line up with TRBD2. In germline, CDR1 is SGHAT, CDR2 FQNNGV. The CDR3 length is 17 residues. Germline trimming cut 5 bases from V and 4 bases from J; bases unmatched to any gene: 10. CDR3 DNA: TGTGCCAGCAGCGCCGTTCTAGCGGGAGGGCCATCAGATACGCAGTATTTT. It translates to CASSAVLAGGPSDTQYF.

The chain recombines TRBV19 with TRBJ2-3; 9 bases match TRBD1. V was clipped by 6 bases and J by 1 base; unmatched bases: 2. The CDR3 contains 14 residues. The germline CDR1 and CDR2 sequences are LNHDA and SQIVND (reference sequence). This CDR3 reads CASRRDRGTDTQYF. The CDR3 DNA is TGTGCCAGTAGGCGGGACAGGGGCACAGATACGCAGTATTTT.